These 25 T cell receptor beta chains came from one sample sequenced in a study of early T cells in non-severe SARS-CoV-2 infection. MiXCR was run by TCRdb on the 5' RACE reads, yielding one entry per CDR3 protein. The data show tens of thousands of distinct CDR3 sequences, 12% seen once. Sequenced input: whole blood. Source of these receptors: an adult who was a healthcare worker with PCR-confirmed SARS-CoV-2 infection or an uninfected control (not recorded which).

Note on this clonotype: This may come from a read error, since a much larger clone is one base off. The chain carries TRBV5-1 and TRBJ2-2; D ambiguous. With 0 bases removed from V and 3 bases from J, the gap between germline ends came to 27 bases. Germline-derived CDR1 and CDR2 are SGHRS and YFSETQ. This CDR3 contains 21 residues. CDR3: CASSLALEDLGREVYTGELFF. The CDR3 nucleotides are TGCGCCAGCAGCTTGGCCCTGGAAGATTTGGGCCGAGAGGTTTACACCGGGGAGCTGTTTTTT.

This clonotype has ten or more counts. The CDR3 region is CATSDSRRDTDTQYF. The CDR3 DNA reads TGTGCCACCAGTGATTCAAGGCGGGACACAGATACGCAGTATTTT. The V and J genes are TRBV24-1 and TRBJ2-3; tentative D call: TRBD2 (6 bases). The CDR3 consists of 15 residues. Germline CDR1 reads KGHDR; CDR2 reads SFDVKD. V lost 2 bases and J lost 2, with 10 bases in between.

The sample holds many counts of this clonotype. The chain has TRBV27 and TRBJ1-1; 8 bases match TRBD1. CDR3 size: 15 residues. Trimming at V came to 5 bases and at J to 4 bases, leaving 9 bases not matched to a gene. Germline V gene data show CDR1 as MNHEY and CDR2 as SMNVEV (reference sequence). CDR3 DNA: TGTGCCAGCAGTCCAGGACAGGGTTGGGGCACTGAAGCTTTCTTT. It is translated as CASSPGQGWGTEAFF.

This clonotype appeared many times. The J gene is TRBJ2-3, the V gene TRBV12-3 or TRBV12-4, with TRBD1 as a possible D gene (5 bases). Trimming pared 3 bases from V and 10 bases from J, leaving 11 bases between. This CDR3 is built from 12 residues. Here the CDR3 reads CASSLGPGPQYF. The CDR3, as DNA: TGTGCCAGCAGTTTGGGGCCAGGCCCGCAGTATTTT.

This clonotype was seen at least ten times. The chain has TRBV7-6 and TRBJ2-1; D perhaps matches TRBD1 (6 bases). Looked up from germline, CDR1 is SGHVS and CDR2 is FNYEAQ. This CDR3 region has 17 residues. V lost 5 bases and J 0 bases, leaving 17 bases between the germline ends. The CDR3 loop is CASSRTPGTFSYNEQFF. The CDR3, as DNA: TGTGCCAGCAGCCGAACCCCGGGGACATTCTCCTACAATGAGCAGTTCTTC.

Many counts were recorded for this clonotype. V and J are TRBV19 and TRBJ1-5; the match to TRBD1 covers 7 bases. J lost 1 base, V lost 3 bases, and 3 bases had no gene match. The CDR3 loop spans 15 amino acids. Germline CDR1 and CDR2: LNHDA and SQIVND (reference sequence). Here the CDR3 DNA reads TGTGCCAGTAGTATCTTGGGACAGAGCAATCAGCCCCAGCATTTT. This sequence encodes CASSILGQSNQPQHF.

This clonotype has more than one count but fewer than ten. This clone may be a read error of a much larger clone one base away. This rearrangement joins TRBV6-5 to TRBJ2-1; 10 bases match TRBD1. The germline V gene has CDR1 MNHEY and CDR2 SVGAGI. The CDR3 contains 15 residues. The DNA for the CDR3 is TGTGCCAGCAGTTACTCTGACAGGGGGCACAATGGGCAGTTCTTC. Translating it yields CASSYSDRGHNGQFF.

Many counts were recorded for this clonotype. The junction departs from germline at one end; a sequencing error may be responsible. The rearrangement joins TRBV27 to TRBJ2-1; 7 bases map to TRBD2. Germline CDR1 and CDR2: MNHEY and SMNVEV (reference sequence). The CDR3 loop spans 13 amino acids. The CDR3 nucleotides are TGTGCCAGCAGTATATCGGGGGGCAATGAGCAGTTCTTC. Translation gives CASSISGGNEQFF.

This clonotype has ten or more counts. V is TRBV28 and J is TRBJ2-7; 9 bases line up with TRBD2. V shed 1 base and J 1 base; nucleotides not matched to a gene: 2. The CDR3 has 15 amino acids. Germline loops: CDR1 MDHEN, CDR2 SYDVKM. CDR3 bases: TGTGCCAGCAGTTTATTAGCGGGAGTTTCCTACGAGCAGTACTTC. This encodes CASSLLAGVSYEQYF.

A few counts support this clonotype. The chain combines TRBV10-2 with TRBJ2-6, with unresolved D. Germline loops: CDR1 WSHSY, CDR2 SAAADI. Trimming removed 10 bases from V and 0 bases from J, with 10 bases in between. The CDR3 is 14 residues long. The CDR3 loop is CATRIGSGANVLTF. The CDR3 nucleotides are TGCGCCACCCGGATCGGCTCTGGGGCCAACGTCCTGACTTTC.

This clonotype was counted ten times or more. The chain employs TRBV18 and TRBJ1-5; D unclear. CDR1 and CDR2 (germline): KGHSH, LQKENI. CDR3 length: 17 residues. V lost 3 bases, J lost 4 bases, and 19 bases lay in between. The CDR3 DNA sequence: TGTGCCAGCTCACCTCCCGGCACGGGCCCCAAGAATCAGCCCCAGCATTTT. This encodes CASSPPGTGPKNQPQHF. The entire variable domain, with the rest obtained from reference TRBV18 and TRBJ1-5, is as follows: NAGVMQNPRHLVRRRGQEARLRCSPMKGHSHVYWYRQLPEEGLKFMVYLQKENIIDESGMPKERFSAEFPKEGPSILRIQQVVRGDSAAYFCASSPPGTGPKNQPQHFGDGTRLSIL.

There are many counts of this clonotype. The chain employs TRBV7-2 and TRBJ2-2; D is unclear. This CDR3 spans 12 amino acids. Trimming removed 4 bases from V and 6 bases from J, with 6 bases in between. Germline-derived CDR1 and CDR2 are SGHTA and FQGNSA. The CDR3 region has the DNA TGTGCCAGCAGCTCCGTGGCCGGGGAGCTGTTTTTT. It translates to CASSSVAGELFF.

The chain joins TRBV28 to TRBJ2-7, with no clear D. V was pared by 4 bases and J by 5 bases, with 3 bases between. Germline CDR1 MDHEN, CDR2 SYDVKM. The CDR3 has 10 amino acids. CDR3 in DNA: TGTGCCAGCAGTTCCAACGAGCAGTACTTC. This encodes CASSSNEQYF.

This clonotype occurred many times. The rearrangement uses TRBV6-6 and TRBJ2-1; 13 nucleotides match TRBD2. Germline values: CDR1 MNHNY, CDR2 SVGAGI (reference sequence). J was trimmed by 2 bases and V by 5 bases; bases with no gene match: 3. CDR3 size: 16 residues. Written as DNA, the CDR3 is TGTGCCAGCAGTGGGACTAGCGGGGTTACCTACAATGAGCAGTTCTTC. Its translation: CASSGTSGVTYNEQFF.

This clonotype was counted a few times. The genes are TRBV7-9 and TRBJ1-4; no definite D call. Germline V gene lookup returns CDR1 SEHNR and CDR2 FQNEAQ (reference sequence). The CDR3 sequence is 11 residues long. V was trimmed by 5 bases and J by 11 bases, leaving 9 bases between them. CDR3 in amino acids: CASSQAGKLFF. CDR3 nucleotide sequence: TGTGCCAGCAGCCAGGCCGGGAAACTGTTTTTT.

This clonotype was observed at least ten times. The V call is TRBV6-6, the J call TRBJ1-1, with 8 bases lining up with TRBD1. V gave up 0 bases and J gave up 1 base; unmatched junction bases: 10. Germline CDR1 and CDR2: MNHNY and SVGAGI (reference sequence). CDR3 size: 18 residues. CDR3: CASSYSKGQGASNTEAFF. DNA for the CDR3: TGTGCCAGCAGTTACTCGAAGGGGCAGGGGGCTTCGAACACTGAAGCTTTCTTT.

The table lists this clonotype with many counts. The gene calls are TRBV29-1 and TRBJ1-2; D remains unclear. Trimming removed 6 bases from V and 3 bases from J, with 2 bases in between. Germline V gives CDR1 SQVTM, CDR2 ANQGSEA. The CDR3 totals 9 residues. The CDR3 DNA follows: TGCAGCGTGGACTATGGCTACACCTTC. Encoded protein: CSVDYGYTF.

The gene calls are TRBV6-2 or TRBV6-3 and TRBJ2-3, with 10 bases that match TRBD2. Trimming cost V 7 bases and J 10 bases; bases outside gene matches: 14. The germline V gene encodes CDR1 MNHEY and CDR2 SVGEGT. The length of the CDR3 is 15 residues. Written as DNA, the CDR3 is TGTGCCAGCACCAAGGGACTAGCGCGAGGCTTGGCGCAGTATTTT. Protein sequence: CASTKGLARGLAQYF.

This clonotype was counted many times. V and J are TRBV7-9 and TRBJ2-3; D is perhaps TRBD2 (7 bases). V lost 3 bases, J lost 4 bases, and 8 bases lay in between. Per the germline V gene, CDR1 is SEHNR and CDR2 is FQNEAQ (reference sequence). This CDR3 comprises 13 residues. CDR3 protein: CASSFGGPDTQYF. The CDR3 DNA reads as TGTGCCAGCAGCTTCGGGGGGCCAGATACGCAGTATTTT.

The table lists this clonotype with a few counts. The chain couples TRBV11-2 to TRBJ1-6; the D is unclear. V was clipped by 1 base and J by 11 bases, with 12 bases between them. In germline, CDR1 is SGHAT, CDR2 FQNNGV. The CDR3 has 14 residues. CDR3 loop: CASSLVPLYTPLHF. CDR3 coding DNA: TGTGCCAGCAGCTTAGTACCTCTGTATACACCCCTCCACTTT.

About this clonotype itself: This may arise from a read error, as a much more abundant clone is one base away. In this CDR3 the conserved last residue, phenylalanine or tryptophan, is missing, so a read error is likely. The chain recombines TRBV10-3 with TRBJ2-1; 9 bases align to TRBD1. Germline CDR1 ENHRY, CDR2 SYGVKD. With V trimmed by 7 bases and J by 8 bases, 6 bases remained unmatched. The CDR3 consists of 13 residues. This CDR3 reads CAITPGQGHEQFI. The CDR3 DNA is TGTGCCATCACCCCGGGACAGGGACATGAGCAGTTCATC.

This clonotype was counted a few times. The rearrangement links TRBV7-2 to TRBJ1-1; 7 nucleotides line up with TRBD1. Unmatched junction bases numbered 8, after V lost 2 bases and J lost 5 bases. The germline CDR1 and CDR2 sequences are SGHTA and FQGNSA. This CDR3 has 15 amino acids. The CDR3 DNA follows: TGTGCCAGCAGCTTACCCCCAGGGGGATGGACTGAAGCTTTCTTT. It is translated as CASSLPPGGWTEAFF.

In its sample, this clonotype was seen many times. This chain connects TRBV9 to TRBJ2-3, with D perhaps assigned TRBD1 or TRBD2 (5 bases each). Germline-derived CDR1 and CDR2 are SGDLS and YYNGEE. This CDR3 spans 15 amino acids. The ends were cut back, 4 bases at V and 1 base at J, with 13 bases in the middle. The CDR3 loop is CASSSGTIRTDTQYF. CDR3 nucleotides: TGTGCCAGCAGCTCCGGGACGATCCGCACAGATACGCAGTATTTT.

This clonotype was found many times. For the CDR3, the DNA is TGCGCCAGCAGCCAAGACCCTTCGCGAGGGTATGAGCAGTTCTTC. This sequence encodes CASSQDPSRGYEQFF. The chain links TRBV4-3 to TRBJ2-1, with D possibly matching TRBD2 (5 bases). Germline V gives CDR1 LGHNA, CDR2 YSLEER. The CDR3 runs 15 residues. V was pared by 0 bases and J by 8 bases, with 14 bases between.

This chain uses TRBV28 with TRBJ1-1, with D hard to call. The CDR3 covers 13 residues. CDR1 and CDR2 (germline): MDHEN, SYDVKM. V shed 2 bases and J shed 1 base, with 5 bases lying between them. The CDR3 sequence: CASSLQANTEAFF. CDR3 sequence (DNA): TGTGCCAGCAGTTTACAGGCGAACACTGAAGCTTTCTTT.